The entry that follows covers one T cell receptor (beta chain) sequence. The antigen is undetermined. Germline V CDR1 and CDR2: MNHEY, SVGAGI. This CDR3 has 11 amino acids. These data come from a study of monozygotic twins with inflammatory bowel disease. For every sample, eight separate reactions were used to make cDNA. TCRdb reprocessed the 5' RACE reads and reports one entry per CDR3 protein, with no DNA. This sample's table has some 170,000 distinct CDR3 sequences. General study points: Immunosuppressive treatment differences may have increased patient repertoire variability.

The chain uses TRBV6-5 and TRBJ1-2. The origin of this receptor is a human donor with ulcerative colitis or Crohn's disease, or a healthy co-twin of an affected twin (not recorded which). Sequencing used blood. The CDR3 sequence is CASFDKYGYTF.